This section outlines one T cell receptor (beta chain) sequence together with its context. The sample comes from a study of blood T cell repertoires in COVID-19. Sequenced by immunoSEQ multiplex PCR; TCRdb stores in-frame clones only, minus some. The sample includes about 150,000 clones, roughly 80% seen only once; the top ten take 9% to 13%. This CDR3 has 13 residues. Trimming removed 9 bases from V and 7 bases from J, with 18 bases in between. CDR1 and CDR2 (germline): SNHLY, FYNNEI. The chain has TRBV2 and TRBJ1-1; TRBD1 is a possible D gene (6 bases). Sequenced: peripheral blood. The origin of this receptor is a woman aged 55-69 years with COVID-19, enrolled during active disease. CDR3 residues: CARGAGGRGEAFF. CDR3 DNA sequence: TGTGCCAGGGGGGCAGGAGGACGGGGTGAAGCTTTCTTT.